A single sample gave rise to the 27 T cell receptor beta chains below, sequenced in a study of cytomegalovirus exposure and HLA in healthy donors. PCR primers comprised 60 Vbeta and 13 Jbeta primers. TCRdb keeps only in-frame clones here, not all; method: immunoSEQ multiplex PCR. The sample consists of 30,000 to 45,000 clones, 75% to 85% of them appearing once. Specimen: PBMCs. The receptors here all came from a woman younger than 35 in good health and CMV-seronegative.

The chain joins TRBV2 to TRBJ1-4, with 7 bases identical to TRBD1. This CDR3 is 13 amino acids long. CDR1 and CDR2 from the germline V gene are SNHLY and FYNNEI. Germline trimming cut 6 bases from V and 8 bases from J; bases unmatched to any gene: 6. The CDR3 sequence is CASRNDREEKLFF. The CDR3 DNA sequence: TGTGCCAGCAGAAATGACAGGGAGGAAAAACTGTTTTTT. The full variable domain, completed using reference TRBV2 and TRBJ1-4, is EPEVTQTPSHQVTQMGQEVILRCVPISNHLYFYWYRQILGQKVEFLVSFYNNEISEKSEIFDDQFSVERPDGSNFTLKIRSTKLEDSAMYFCASRNDREEKLFFGSGTQLSVL.

The chain recombines TRBV10-2 with TRBJ2-7; 9 bases line up with TRBD2. Germline CDR1 WSHSY, CDR2 SAAADI. The CDR3 is 15 amino acids. V trimming: 5 bases; J trimming: 6 bases; junction bases outside the gene matches: 11. The CDR3 DNA reads TGCGCCAGCAGTCGGACTAGCGTGATTGAAGGCGAGCAGTACTTC. Residues: CASSRTSVIEGEQYF.

This clone was counted a single time. J is TRBJ2-7 and V is TRBV9; D perhaps matches TRBD2 (6 bases). The CDR3 is made up of 15 amino acids. The V end was cut by 3 bases, the J end by 3 bases, with 16 bases between. Germline V gene lookup returns CDR1 SGDLS and CDR2 YYNGEE. CDR3 nucleotide sequence: TGTGCCAGCAGCGCCAGTGGAGGGAACGGCTACGAGCAGTACTTC. Protein sequence: CASSASGGNGYEQYF.

The J gene is TRBJ2-5, the V gene TRBV2; tentative D call: TRBD2 (6 bases). Deletions cut 3 bases from V and 8 bases from J, with 7 bases between. Germline V gene data show CDR1 as SNHLY and CDR2 as FYNNEI. The CDR3 covers 11 residues. CDR3 sequence: CASSEGGTQYF. The CDR3 bases are TGTGCCAGCAGTGAGGGAGGTACCCAGTACTTC. The whole variable domain, remainder taken from reference TRBV2 and TRBJ2-5, is EPEVTQTPSHQVTQMGQEVILRCVPISNHLYFYWYRQILGQKVEFLVSFYNNEISEKSEIFDDQFSVERPDGSNFTLKIRSTKLEDSAMYFCASSEGGTQYFGPGTRLLVL.

The V and J genes are TRBV6-6 and TRBJ2-3, with 8 bases lining up with TRBD1. The trim removed 5 bases at V and 1 base at J, leaving 8 bases unmatched. The CDR3 length is 16 residues. The V gene's germline CDR1 is MNHNY and CDR2 SVGAGI (reference sequence). The CDR3 here is CASSPWTGTGTDTQYF. As DNA, the CDR3 is TGTGCCAGCAGTCCGTGGACAGGGACCGGCACAGATACGCAGTATTTT.

This clone has more than one count but fewer than ten. The chain is built from TRBV6-5 and TRBJ1-5, with a weak D call TRBD1 (5 bases). CDR3 length equals 13 residues. Germline V lookup: CDR1 MNHEY, CDR2 SVGAGI. The germline V and J ends were trimmed by 5 bases and 7 bases, with 12 bases remaining between them. The CDR3 loop reads CASSGHGVQPQHF. For the CDR3, the DNA is TGTGCCAGCAGTGGACACGGAGTACAGCCCCAGCATTTT.

This chain uses TRBV9 with TRBJ1-6, with 8 bases aligning to TRBD1. Germline loops: CDR1 SGDLS, CDR2 YYNGEE. This CDR3 is built from 18 residues. V dropped 0 bases and J dropped 10; count of bases not matched to a gene: 15. This CDR3 reads CASSVAGSGGLTASPLHF. CDR3 nucleotide sequence: TGTGCCAGCAGCGTAGCGGGGTCAGGGGGCCTAACTGCATCACCCCTCCACTTT.

This clone was counted once. V usage is TRBV9 and J usage is TRBJ1-5, with no clear D. Trimming took off 0 bases at V and 3 bases at J, with 10 bases between the two ends. The CDR3 totals 15 residues. CDR1 is SGDLS, CDR2 YYNGEE, per germline. The CDR3 protein is CASSVDPQINQPQHF. The CDR3 coding sequence is TGTGCCAGCAGCGTAGACCCTCAGATCAATCAGCCCCAGCATTTT.

Written as DNA, the CDR3 is TGTGCCAGCAGTGCTAGCGGGGGTCGCAATGAGCAGTTCTTC. Translated, it gives CASSASGGRNEQFF. The rearrangement links TRBV2 to TRBJ2-1; 10 positions match TRBD2. From germline, CDR1 is SNHLY and CDR2 FYNNEI. The trim removed 4 bases at V and 6 bases at J, leaving 3 bases unmatched. CDR3 size: 14 residues.

The chain recombines TRBV5-1 with TRBJ2-1; 7 nucleotides agree with TRBD2. This CDR3 has 14 amino acids. The ends lost 4 bases at V and 5 bases at J; junction bases unmatched: 6. From germline, CDR1 is SGHRS and CDR2 YFSETQ. For the CDR3, the DNA is TGCGCCAGCAGCGGGGGAGGGGTGGACAATGAGCAGTTCTTC. Residues: CASSGGGVDNEQFF.

This clone was observed once. The chain has TRBV27 and TRBJ1-2, with D tentatively TRBD1 (6 bases). The CDR3 covers 14 residues. The germline V gene has CDR1 MNHEY and CDR2 SMNVEV (reference sequence). With 6 bases removed from V and 4 bases from J, the gap between germline ends came to 15 bases. CDR3 sequence (DNA): TGTGCCAGCAGGGTCCAGGGGCGCCCCTATGGCTACACCTTC. Encoded protein: CASRVQGRPYGYTF.

This chain joins TRBV9 and TRBJ2-2, with D uncertain. The ends were cut back, 4 bases at V and 7 bases at J, with 8 bases in the middle. This CDR3 is 12 amino acids long. CDR1 is SGDLS, CDR2 YYNGEE, per germline. CDR3 coding DNA: TGTGCCAGCAGCCTCGGCGGCGGGGAGCTGTTTTTT. Translation: CASSLGGGELFF.

In its sample, this clone was seen once. The junction departs from germline at one end; a sequencing error may be responsible. The chain links TRBV7-2 to TRBJ1-2; the D is unclear. There are 14 residues in the CDR3. Germline CDR1 SGHTA, CDR2 FQGNSA. CDR3 residues: CASSLASREDGYPF. Here the CDR3 DNA reads TGTGCCAGCAGCTTAGCTTCGCGGGAAGATGGCTACCCCTTC.

Remarks on this clone: A read error may account for a junction end that differs from germline. V is TRBV19 and J is TRBJ1-2; D perhaps matches TRBD1 (6 bases). This CDR3 comprises 13 residues. Looked up from germline, CDR1 is LNHDA and CDR2 is SQIVND (reference sequence). The CDR3 DNA sequence: TGTGCCAGTAGTATAGGGACAGTCAATGGCTACCCCTTC. Its translation: CASSIGTVNGYPF.

This clone has just one count. The rearrangement uses TRBV7-2 and TRBJ2-1; 12 bases align to TRBD2. Trimming cost V 5 bases and J 3 bases; bases outside gene matches: 5. Per the germline V gene, CDR1 is SGHTA and CDR2 is FQGNSA. The CDR3 is made up of 16 amino acids. CDR3 in DNA: TGTGCCAGCAGCCAGACTAGCGGGGGCCTCTACAATGAGCAGTTCTTC. Its protein is CASSQTSGGLYNEQFF.

CDR3 protein: CASSLIQGATCEQYF. DNA of the CDR3: TGTGCCAGCAGCTTAATACAGGGAGCTACGTGTGAGCAGTACTTC. The rearrangement links TRBV7-6 to TRBJ2-7; tentatively, D is TRBD1 (6 bases). CDR3 length: 15 amino acids. Germline V gene sequence: CDR1 SGHVS, CDR2 FNYEAQ. Trimming left V 2 bases short and J 7 bases short, with 18 bases between.

With regard to this clone: The junction does not match germline at one end; this may be a read error. The chain combines TRBV7-9 with TRBJ2-7, with 8 nucleotides matching TRBD1. The germline gives CDR1 SEHNR, CDR2 FQNEAQ (reference sequence). This CDR3 contains 14 residues. The CDR3 region is CSSSLTDRAYEQYF. CDR3 DNA: TGTTCCAGCAGCTTGACGGACAGGGCTTACGAGCAGTACTTC. Full variable domain (rest looked up from reference TRBV7-9 and TRBJ2-7): DTGVSQNPRHKITKRGQNVTFRCDPISEHNRLYWYRQTLGQGPEFLTYFQNEAQLEKSRLLSDRFSAERPKGSFSTLEIQRTEQGDSAMYLCSSSLTDRAYEQYFGPGTRLTVT.

This clone was picked up a small number of times. The chain has TRBV28 and TRBJ1-1, with unresolved D. Trimming took 4 bases from V and 10 from J, leaving 13 bases between them. Germline lookup yields CDR1 MDHEN and CDR2 SYDVKM. This CDR3 contains 12 residues. CDR3 amino acids: CASSSVVGRAFF. CDR3 in DNA: TGTGCCAGCAGTTCCGTGGTTGGGAGAGCTTTCTTT.

The CDR3 sequence is CASSVGLAGILSYEQYF. CDR3 sequence (DNA): TGTGCCAGCAGCGTGGGACTAGCGGGCATCCTTTCCTACGAGCAGTACTTC. V is TRBV7-9 and J is TRBJ2-7; TRBD2 matches 12 bases. The V segment lost 5 bases and the J segment 1 base; nucleotides outside the gene matches: 9. CDR3 size: 17 residues. Germline lookup yields CDR1 SEHNR and CDR2 FQNEAQ (reference sequence).

This clone was observed once. The rearrangement joins TRBV6-4 to TRBJ2-3; 11 bases are a match to TRBD2. This CDR3 contains 15 residues. Per the germline V gene, CDR1 is MRHNA and CDR2 is SNTAGT. With 5 bases clipped from V and 0 bases from J, the junction kept 1 base outside the gene matches. CDR3 DNA sequence: TGTGCCAGCAGTCGACTAGCGGGAAGCACAGATACGCAGTATTTT. Residues: CASSRLAGSTDTQYF.

There are a few counts of this clone. The chain couples TRBV5-6 to TRBJ2-7; TRBD1 is a possible D gene (5 bases). The V gene's germline CDR1 is SGHDT and CDR2 YYEEEE. The CDR3 runs 12 residues. V lost 4 bases and J 6 bases, leaving 11 bases between the germline ends. As DNA, the CDR3 is TGTGCCAGCAGCCCCGGACACGCCGAGCAGTACTTC. Its translation is CASSPGHAEQYF.

The chain carries TRBV5-1 and TRBJ2-7, with 7 bases that match TRBD1. This CDR3 contains 13 residues. V dropped 5 bases and J dropped 5; count of bases not matched to a gene: 7. The germline gives CDR1 SGHRS, CDR2 YFSETQ. CDR3 DNA: TGCGCCAGCAGACAGGGGTCAATCAACGAGCAGTACTTC. Translated, it gives CASRQGSINEQYF.

This clone was counted once. The rearrangement links TRBV4-3 to TRBJ2-3; a possible D gene is TRBD2 (5 bases). This CDR3 has 14 residues. The V gene lost 1 base and the J gene lost 5 bases, with 10 bases spanning the gap. CDR1 and CDR2 from the germline V gene are LGHNA and YSLEER. CDR3 loop: CASSQVAAGDTQYF. The CDR3, as DNA: TGCGCCAGCAGCCAAGTAGCTGCGGGAGATACGCAGTATTTT.

The chain is built from TRBV6-6 and TRBJ2-7; 7 bases are a match to TRBD1. This CDR3 region has 15 residues. Unmatched junction bases numbered 11, after V lost 8 bases and J lost 1 base. Germline assignment: CDR1 MNHNY and CDR2 SVGAGI (reference sequence). The chain's CDR3 is CASSETGPFSYEQYF. The CDR3 bases are TGTGCCAGCTCTGAGACAGGGCCTTTTTCCTACGAGCAGTACTTC.

Here the CDR3 DNA reads TGTGCCAGCAGTTCGCGGGAGGGCCGGCACGAGCAGTACTTC. This codes for CASSSREGRHEQYF. The genes are TRBV28 and TRBJ2-7, with 9 bases identical to TRBD2. Germline CDR1 MDHEN, CDR2 SYDVKM. The length of the CDR3 is 14 residues. V gave up 4 bases and J gave up 5 bases; unmatched junction bases: 6. The variable domain in full, completed from reference TRBV28 and TRBJ2-7, reads DVKVTQSSRYLVKRTGEKVFLECVQDMDHENMFWYRQDPGLGLRLIYFSYDVKMKEKGDIPEGYSVSREKKERFSLILESASTNQTSMYLCASSSREGRHEQYFGPGTRLTVT.

Of note for this clone: One end of the junction does not line up with germline, which may come from a read error. The rearrangement uses TRBV5-1 and TRBJ1-2, with D maybe TRBD1 (5 bases). Germline V gives CDR1 SGHRS, CDR2 YFSETQ. This CDR3 has 14 residues. The CDR3 here is CASSLKFGDYGYPF. CDR3 nucleotides: TGCGCCAGCAGCTTGAAGTTCGGGGACTATGGCTACCCCTTC.

This rearrangement joins TRBV11-2 to TRBJ2-7; TRBD1 matches at 7 bases. CDR1 is SGHAT, CDR2 FQNNGV, per germline. This CDR3 is 18 amino acids long. The J segment lost 0 bases and the V segment lost 0 bases, leaving 11 bases of the junction unmatched. The CDR3 region has the DNA TGTGCCAGCAGCTTAGATTCCAGCTCCGGGACAGTCTCCTACGAGCAGTACTTC. Its translation is CASSLDSSSGTVSYEQYF.